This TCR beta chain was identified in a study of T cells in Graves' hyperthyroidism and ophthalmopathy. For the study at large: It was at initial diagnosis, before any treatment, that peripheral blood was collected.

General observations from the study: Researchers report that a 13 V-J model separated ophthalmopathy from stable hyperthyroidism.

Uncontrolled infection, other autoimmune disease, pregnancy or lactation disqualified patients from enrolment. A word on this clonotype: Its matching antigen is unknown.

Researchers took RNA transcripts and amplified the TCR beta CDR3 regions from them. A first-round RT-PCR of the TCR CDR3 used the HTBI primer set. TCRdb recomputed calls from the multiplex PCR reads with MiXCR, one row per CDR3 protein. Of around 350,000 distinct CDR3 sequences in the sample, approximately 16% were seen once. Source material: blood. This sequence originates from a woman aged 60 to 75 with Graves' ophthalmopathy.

CDR3 loop: CSAVGRRGGNIQYF. The DNA of the CDR3 is TGCAGCGCTGTGGGTAGGAGGGGGGGGAACATTCAGTACTTC. V gene TRBV29-1 combines with J gene TRBJ2-4, with D perhaps matching TRBD2 (7 bases). The CDR3 sequence is 14 residues long. The V and J ends lost 7 bases and 7 bases respectively, with 20 bases between them. Germline CDR1 reads SQVTM; CDR2 reads ANQGSEA. The whole variable domain, filled in from reference TRBV29-1 and TRBJ2-4, reads SAVISQKPSRDICQRGTSLTIQCQVDSQVTMMFWYRQQPGQSLTLIATANQGSEATYESGFVIDKFPISRPNLTFSTLTVSNMSPEDSSIYLCSAVGRRGGNIQYFGAGTRLSVL.